The count of the clone carrying this T cell receptor (beta chain) is one. Cohort allocation depended upon clinical history that participants reported. Cohort 3 recovered donors had two negative PCRs, clearance, or symptom resolution. This entry comes from a study of blood T cell repertoires in COVID-19. Turning to the study itself: The United States, Italy and Spain were the sources of the acute and convalescent COVID-19 samples. Nucleic acid was either cDNA or gDNA, and it came from T cells, B-cell-depleted T cells, or PBMCs.

Assay used: immunoSEQ multiplex PCR; TCRdb lists only in-frame clones, some missing. The table has roughly 200,000 clones, 80% to 90% seen once. Germline V lookup: CDR1 LGHDT, CDR2 YNNKEL (reference sequence). Trimming removed 1 base from V and 9 bases from J; junction bases left unmatched: 10. There are 15 residues in the CDR3. The sample was PBMCs or T cells enriched from blood (not recorded which). This clonotype originated in a man between 25 and 39 years old who had recovered from COVID-19. The chain couples TRBV3-1 (or the pseudogene TRBV3-2) to TRBJ2-3; TRBD2 matches at 7 bases. The CDR3 sequence: CASSQVGGNRATQYF. As DNA, the CDR3 is TGTGCCAGCAGCCAAGTGGGAGGGAATAGGGCCACGCAGTATTTT.